One sample yielded the 25 T cell receptor beta chains listed below, sequenced in a study of glioma-infiltrating T cells (dated by TCRdb to 2016 to 2017). Sequencing was carried out with an Illumina MiSeq. TCR alpha and beta CDR3 regions were amplified with the iRepertoire nested amplicon-rescue multiplex PCR (arm-PCR) platform from RNA. Through fastp at Q25 and MiXCR, TCRdb rebuilt clones from the public reads, retaining in-frame beta chains. Each record represents a unique CDR3 protein, reported with the most common genes and DNA among its rows. This sample holds about 110,000 distinct CDR3 sequences; less than 30% were observed only once. Clones ranked in the top ten supply 35% of the sample. Specimen: glioma tissue, nonneoplastic brain tissue, or PBMCs (not recorded which). The origin of the receptors is a human donor with low-grade glioma or glioblastoma, undergoing nonglioma brain surgery, or in good health (not recorded which).

This clonotype has a handful of counts. This may stem from a read error, because a much larger clone lies one nucleotide away. J is TRBJ1-1 and V is TRBV12-3 or TRBV12-4, with 9 positions matching TRBD1. The CDR3 runs 17 residues. The V gene end was trimmed by 6 bases and the J gene end by 2 bases; junction bases not matched to a gene: 13. For the CDR3, the DNA is TGTGCCAGCAGCCCAAACAGGGGGCGAGGCATAAACACTGAAGCTTTCTTT. Translation gives CASSPNRGRGINTEAFF.

This clonotype was counted at least ten times. This chain connects TRBV28 to TRBJ2-3; 10 bases match TRBD2. J lost 8 bases, V lost 2 bases, and 7 bases had no gene match. This CDR3 spans 15 amino acids. CDR1 is MDHEN and CDR2 is SYDVKM in the germline V gene. The CDR3 bases are TGTGCCAGCAGTTTAGCACTAGCGGGATTTGGTACGCAGTATTTT. Translating gives CASSLALAGFGTQYF.

This clonotype was found many times. The chain employs TRBV12-3 or TRBV12-4 and TRBJ1-4; TRBD1 is a possible D gene (5 bases). V lost 8 bases and J lost 5, with 15 bases in between. This CDR3 comprises 14 residues. The CDR3 reads CASRLGGGNEKLFF. Written as DNA, the CDR3 is TGTGCCAGCCGCCTCGGGGGAGGGAATGAAAAACTGTTTTTT.

This clonotype was seen at least ten times. This chain connects TRBV7-9 to TRBJ1-1; no reliable D call. In germline, CDR1 is SEHNR, CDR2 FQNEAQ (reference sequence). The CDR3 spans 11 residues. Trimming left V 5 bases short and J 7 bases short, with 8 bases between. The CDR3 DNA reads as TGTGCCAGCAGCACTACAGTTGAAGCTTTCTTT. This codes for CASSTTVEAFF.

About this clonotype: A read error may explain this, as a much larger clone is one base away. Here the CDR3 omits its conserved ending phenylalanine or tryptophan, so a read error is the likely source. The V gene is TRBV7-9, the J gene TRBJ1-5; tentatively, D is TRBD1 (6 bases). V lost 3 bases, J lost 6 bases, and 18 bases lay in between. The CDR3 is 16 residues long. Germline-derived CDR1 and CDR2 are SEHNR and FQNEAQ (reference sequence). The CDR3 loop is CASSLGEYRVSQPQHL. CDR3 sequence (DNA): TGTGCCAGCAGCTTGGGGGAATACAGGGTGAGTCAGCCCCAGCATTTG.

In its sample, this clonotype was seen many times. In nucleotides, the CDR3 is TGTGCCAGCAGCGCATTCTCTGGAAACACCATATATTTT. Translation gives CASSAFSGNTIYF. The rearrangement joins TRBV7-2 to TRBJ1-3; D ambiguous. There are 13 residues in the CDR3. Between the trimmed V and J ends, which lost 5 bases and 0 bases, there was a span of 5 bases. Germline lookup yields CDR1 SGHTA and CDR2 FQGNSA.

This clonotype was detected a few times. The chain is built from TRBV4-1 and TRBJ2-2; no clear D gene. Per the germline V gene, CDR1 is MGHRA and CDR2 is YSYEKL. The CDR3 spans 13 residues. Between the trimmed V and J ends, which lost 4 bases and 4 bases, there was a span of 7 bases. CDR3 amino acids: CASSLGFTGELFF. The CDR3 DNA follows: TGCGCCAGCAGCCTGGGGTTCACCGGGGAGCTGTTTTTT.

This clonotype was observed at least ten times. The V call is TRBV20-1, the J call TRBJ1-1; no reliable D call. The CDR3 runs to 15 residues. Per germline, CDR1 DFQATT and CDR2 SNEGSKA (reference sequence). V was trimmed by 0 bases and J by 4 bases, leaving 15 bases between them. CDR3 in amino acids: CSAREGGYTATEAFF. CDR3 coding DNA: TGCAGTGCTAGAGAAGGAGGATACACTGCCACTGAAGCTTTCTTT.

This clonotype has a single count. The chain recombines TRBV6-6 with TRBJ2-7; 8 bases map to TRBD1. The CDR3 loop spans 13 amino acids. Germline V gene sequence: CDR1 MNHNY, CDR2 SVGAGI (reference sequence). The CDR3, as DNA: TGTGGCAGAACTCCGGGACAGGTTCAGGAGCAGTACTTC. This gives the protein CGRTPGQVQEQYF.

The table lists this clonotype with many counts. The chain has TRBV20-1 and TRBJ1-6; D call uncertain. Germline V CDR1 and CDR2: DFQATT, SNEGSKA (reference sequence). This CDR3 is built from 16 residues. Trimming removed 0 bases at V and 7 bases at J, with 16 bases between. Written as DNA, the CDR3 is TGCAGTGCTAGAGATAGAGGAAAACTATACAATTCACCCCTCCACTTT. Its protein product is CSARDRGKLYNSPLHF.

The V and J genes are TRBV6-9 and TRBJ1-2; TRBD1 might be the D (6 bases). From germline, CDR1 is MNHGY and CDR2 SVAAGI. The CDR3 consists of 16 residues. Trimming removed 3 bases at V and 10 bases at J, with 24 bases between. The DNA for the CDR3 is TGTGCCAGCAGTTACTCCGGACAGACTGCTAACTATAACTACACCTTC. Protein sequence: CASSYSGQTANYNYTF.

This clonotype was found a few times. The chain combines TRBV7-8 with TRBJ1-1, with D unresolved. V lost 2 bases, J lost 4 bases, and 8 bases lay in between. Germline V gene data show CDR1 as SGHVS and CDR2 as FQNEAQ. CDR3 length: 13 residues. CDR3 DNA: TGTGCCAGCAGCTTAATTCCCCGCACTGAAGCTTTCTTT. Protein: CASSLIPRTEAFF. Together with reference TRBV7-8 and TRBJ1-1, the CDR3 gives the full variable domain: GAGVSQSPRYKVAKRGQDVALRCDPISGHVSLFWYQQALGQGPEFLTYFQNEAQLDKSGLPSDRFFAERPEGSVSTLKIQRTQQEDSAVYLCASSLIPRTEAFFGQGTRLTVV.

This clonotype was recorded at least ten times. This rearrangement joins TRBV12-3 or TRBV12-4 to TRBJ1-2; 10 bases agree with TRBD1. This CDR3 region has 14 residues. With 6 bases clipped from V and 7 bases from J, the junction kept 8 bases outside the gene matches. This CDR3 reads CASSQTGGAGGYTF. The CDR3 DNA is TGTGCCAGCAGCCAGACAGGGGGCGCGGGTGGCTACACCTTC.

This clonotype came up many times. The V call is TRBV3-1, the J call TRBJ1-1; unclear D gene. Germline V lookup: CDR1 LGHDT, CDR2 YNNKEL (reference sequence). Trimming cost V 3 bases and J 3 bases, with 11 bases left between them. This CDR3 is built from 14 residues. CDR3 coding DNA: TGTGCCAGCAGCCAGAGGGAAAGGTACACTGAAGCTTTCTTT. Protein sequence: CASSQRERYTEAFF.

About this clonotype: Just one base apart from a much larger clone, this may be a read error. The CDR3 spells CASSSGGGTLDYNERFF. CDR3 coding DNA: TGTGCCAGCAGCTCCGGTGGGGGGACATTAGATTACAATGAGCGGTTCTTC. The V gene is TRBV3-1, the J gene TRBJ2-1; possibly TRBD1 or TRBD2 for D (6 bases each). CDR1 is LGHDT, CDR2 YNNKEL, per germline (reference sequence). The CDR3 loop spans 17 amino acids.

This clonotype was detected ten times or more. The genes are TRBV6-2 or TRBV6-3 and TRBJ2-1, with D unresolved. This CDR3 is built from 11 residues. Trimming took off 6 bases at V and 2 bases at J, with 2 bases between the two ends. Germline-derived CDR1 and CDR2 are MNHEY and SVGEGT. CDR3 bases: TGTGCCAGCAGCCCCTACAATGAGCAGTTCTTC. Translating it yields CASSPYNEQFF.

This clonotype was recorded many times. This chain links TRBV27 with TRBJ2-7; the match to TRBD2 covers 11 bases. Germline loops: CDR1 MNHEY, CDR2 SMNVEV (reference sequence). The CDR3 consists of 17 residues. The V segment lost 4 bases and the J segment 3 bases; nucleotides outside the gene matches: 11. The CDR3 DNA is TGTGCCAGCAGTTCCAGACTAGCGGGAACTTATTACTACGAGCAGTACTTC. Translation gives CASSSRLAGTYYYEQYF.

A remark on this clonotype: A read error may be the cause here, since a much bigger clone is one base away. Since the CDR3 does not end with the conserved phenylalanine or tryptophan, this likely comes from a read error. The gene calls are TRBV5-4 and TRBJ1-4; possibly TRBD1 for D (6 bases). CDR3 length: 15 residues. V was shortened by 4 bases and J by 0 bases, with 10 bases between the two germline ends. Germline CDR1 is SGHNT and CDR2 is YYREEE (reference sequence). The CDR3 DNA follows: TGTGCCAGCAGCCCTCCAGGGGCAACTAATGAAAAACTGTTTCTT. The encoded protein is CASSPPGATNEKLFL.

This clonotype has more than one count but fewer than ten. The chain couples TRBV5-4 to TRBJ1-3, with 8 nucleotides matching TRBD1. This CDR3 is built from 17 residues. Germline V lookup: CDR1 SGHNT, CDR2 YYREEE (reference sequence). Germline trimming cut 3 bases from V and 2 bases from J; bases unmatched to any gene: 10. Here the CDR3 DNA reads TGTGCCAGCAGCTATCAACCAGGGGGCACGGCTGGAAACACCATATATTTT. Amino acid sequence: CASSYQPGGTAGNTIYF.

In regard to this clonotype: The junction shows a germline mismatch at one end, possibly a read error. The gene calls are TRBV7-9 and TRBJ2-2; tentatively, D is TRBD1 or TRBD2 (5 bases each). The CDR3 consists of 14 residues. Looked up from germline, CDR1 is SEHNR and CDR2 is FQNEAQ (reference sequence). CDR3 sequence reads: CAGRENGGKRELFF. For the CDR3, the DNA is TGTGCCGGCAGGGAAAATGGAGGTAAGCGGGAGCTGTTTTTT.

This clonotype appeared many times. V gene TRBV15 combines with J gene TRBJ2-5; perhaps TRBD2 as D (5 bases). The CDR3 runs to 16 residues. CDR1 is LNHNV, CDR2 YYDKDF, per germline (reference sequence). Trimming removed 0 bases at V and 4 bases at J, with 15 bases between. CDR3 in amino acids: CATSRDSQRLSETQYF. The CDR3 region has the DNA TGTGCCACCAGCAGAGATTCGCAGCGGTTGTCAGAGACCCAGTACTTC. Based on the CDR3 plus reference TRBV15 and TRBJ2-5, the full variable domain is DAMVIQNPRYQVTQFGKPVTLSCSQTLNHNVMYWYQQKSSQAPKLLFHYYDKDFNNEADTPDNFQSRRPNTSFCFLDIRSPGLGDTAMYLCATSRDSQRLSETQYFGPGTRLLVL.

The rearrangement joins TRBV19 to TRBJ2-7; TRBD1 is a possible D gene (6 bases). With 1 base removed from V and 1 base from J, the gap between germline ends came to 11 bases. Per germline, CDR1 LNHDA and CDR2 SQIVND (reference sequence). CDR3 size: 15 residues. The CDR3 nucleotides are TGTGCCAGTAGTATAGGCCAGGGGCTTTCCTACGAGCAGTACTTC. Protein product: CASSIGQGLSYEQYF. The full variable domain, its missing parts supplied by reference TRBV19 and TRBJ2-7, is DGGITQSPKYLFRKEGQNVTLSCEQNLNHDAMYWYRQDPGQGLRLIYYSQIVNDFQKGDIAEGYSVSREKKESFPLTVTSAQKNPTAFYLCASSIGQGLSYEQYFGPGTRLTVT.

The chain joins TRBV7-2 to TRBJ1-1; D is possibly TRBD1 (5 bases). The CDR3 has 14 residues. V gave up 6 bases and J gave up 5 bases, with 16 bases separating them. Looked up from germline, CDR1 is SGHTA and CDR2 is FQGNSA. The CDR3 spells CASSPGFAKTEAFF. The CDR3 bases are TGTGCCAGCAGTCCAGGGTTTGCGAAAACTGAAGCTTTCTTT.

For this clonotype: The germline gene is not matched at one end of the junction; a read error may be the cause. The CDR3 bases are TGTGCCGGCAGTTCCATAACTAGCGGGGGGGCCTATGAGCAGTTCTTC. It specifies CAGSSITSGGAYEQFF. This chain connects TRBV27 to TRBJ2-1; TRBD2 agrees at 13 bases. This CDR3 contains 16 residues. Looked up from germline, CDR1 is MNHEY and CDR2 is SMNVEV (reference sequence).

The table lists this clonotype with many counts. The gene calls are TRBV7-2 and TRBJ2-7, with TRBD2 identical over 7 bases. The CDR3 totals 17 residues. Germline trimming cut 5 bases from V and 4 bases from J; bases unmatched to any gene: 17. Germline V gene sequence: CDR1 SGHTA, CDR2 FQGNSA. The CDR3 sequence: CASSHYLREGQGYEQYF. CDR3 DNA: TGTGCCAGCAGCCATTACCTAAGGGAGGGGCAGGGTTACGAGCAGTACTTC.